This T cell receptor beta chain was profiled in a study of OX40 agonist ivuxolimab in advanced cancers. Overall study findings and caveats: Compared with CD4+, CD8+ T cells on average had more expanded clones.

Using immunoSEQ multiplex PCR, the repertoire was profiled, and TCRdb retains in-frame clones only, with some absent. The data contain roughly 92,000 clones, 84% of them singletons. CDR1 is LNHDA, CDR2 SQIVND, per germline (reference sequence). The CDR3 is 14 residues long. V was shortened by 3 bases and J by 8 bases, with 11 bases between the two germline ends. With respect to this clone: Its antigen is still unknown.

Material: CD4+ or CD8+ T cells sorted from blood, obtained in a trial of the OX40 agonist ivuxolimab. This rearrangement joins TRBV19 to TRBJ1-6; D possibly corresponds to TRBD1 (6 bases). The TCR was taken from an adult with an advanced solid tumor such as melanoma, head and neck, liver or kidney cancer. The CDR3 nucleotides read TGTGCCAGTAGTATCACAGGGTCTGATTCACCCCTCCACTTT. Translation: CASSITGSDSPLHF.